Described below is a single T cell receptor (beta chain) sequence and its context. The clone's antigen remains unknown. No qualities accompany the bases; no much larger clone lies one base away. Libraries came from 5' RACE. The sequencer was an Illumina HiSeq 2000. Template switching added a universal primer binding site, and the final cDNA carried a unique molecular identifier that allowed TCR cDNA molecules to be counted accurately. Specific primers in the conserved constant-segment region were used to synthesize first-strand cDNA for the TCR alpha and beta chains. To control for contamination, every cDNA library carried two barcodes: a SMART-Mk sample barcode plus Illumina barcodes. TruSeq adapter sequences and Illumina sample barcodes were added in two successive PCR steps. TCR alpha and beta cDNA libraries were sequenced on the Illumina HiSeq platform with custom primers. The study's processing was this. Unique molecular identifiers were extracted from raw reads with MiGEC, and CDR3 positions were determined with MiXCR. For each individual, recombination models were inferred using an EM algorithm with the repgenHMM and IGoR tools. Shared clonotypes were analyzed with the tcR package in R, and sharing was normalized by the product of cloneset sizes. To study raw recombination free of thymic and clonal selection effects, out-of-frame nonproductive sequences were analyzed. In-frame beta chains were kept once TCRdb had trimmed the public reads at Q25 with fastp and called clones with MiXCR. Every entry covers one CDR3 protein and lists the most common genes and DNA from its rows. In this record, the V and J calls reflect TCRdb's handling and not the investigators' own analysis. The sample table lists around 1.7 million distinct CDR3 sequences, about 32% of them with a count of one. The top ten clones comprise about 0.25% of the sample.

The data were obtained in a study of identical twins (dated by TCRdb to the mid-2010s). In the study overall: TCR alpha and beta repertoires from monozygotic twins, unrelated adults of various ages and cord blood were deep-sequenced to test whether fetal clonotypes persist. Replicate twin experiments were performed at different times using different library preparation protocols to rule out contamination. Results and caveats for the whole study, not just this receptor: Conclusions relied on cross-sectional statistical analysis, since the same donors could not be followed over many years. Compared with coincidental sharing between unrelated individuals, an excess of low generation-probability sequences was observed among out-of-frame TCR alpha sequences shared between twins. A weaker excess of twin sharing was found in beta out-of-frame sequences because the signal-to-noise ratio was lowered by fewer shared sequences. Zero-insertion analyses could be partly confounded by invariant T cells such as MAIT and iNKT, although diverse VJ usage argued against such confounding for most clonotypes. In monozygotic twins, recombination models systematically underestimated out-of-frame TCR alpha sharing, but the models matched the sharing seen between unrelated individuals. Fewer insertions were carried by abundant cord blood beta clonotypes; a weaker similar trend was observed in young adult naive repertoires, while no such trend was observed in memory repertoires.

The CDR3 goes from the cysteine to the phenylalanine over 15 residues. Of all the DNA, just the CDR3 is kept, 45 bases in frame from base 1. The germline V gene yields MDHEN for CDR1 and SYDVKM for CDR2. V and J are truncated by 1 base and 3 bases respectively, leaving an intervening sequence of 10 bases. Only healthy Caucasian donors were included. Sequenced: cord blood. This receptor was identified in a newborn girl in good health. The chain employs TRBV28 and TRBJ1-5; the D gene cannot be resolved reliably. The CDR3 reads CASSLSRHFNQPQHF. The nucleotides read TGTGCCAGCAGTTTATCCCGACATTTCAATCAGCCCCAGCATTTT.